This T cell receptor (beta chain) was profiled in a study of glioma-infiltrating T cells after dendritic cell vaccination. Whole-study context: Monocyte-derived dendritic cells, cultured about 7 days with IL-4 and GM-CSF, were pulsed with autologous tumor lysate. Three intradermal dendritic cell vaccine injections were given every two weeks. Regarding the study as a whole: Higher TCR clonality did not directly relate to longer survival.

Germline CDR1 is ENHRY and CDR2 is SYGVKD. The CDR3 sequence is 15 residues long. The V end lost 0 bases, the J end lost 4 bases, and 13 bases lay between the germline ends. TCRdb keeps only in-frame clones here, not all; method: immunoSEQ multiplex PCR. The top ten hold roughly 9% of the sample, which has about 63,000 clones, 70% to 90% seen once. As to this clone: Its cognate antigen is unknown.

Time point specified: after dendritic cell vaccination, including at tumor progression/relapse. Specimen: blood, collected after dendritic cell vaccination. The receptor comes from a human donor with glioblastoma. J is TRBJ2-7 and V is TRBV10-3, with D possibly matching TRBD2 (5 bases). CDR3 protein: CAISESSFSGYEQYF. The CDR3 coding sequence is TGTGCCATCAGTGAGTCCTCGTTTTCGGGATACGAGCAGTACTTC.